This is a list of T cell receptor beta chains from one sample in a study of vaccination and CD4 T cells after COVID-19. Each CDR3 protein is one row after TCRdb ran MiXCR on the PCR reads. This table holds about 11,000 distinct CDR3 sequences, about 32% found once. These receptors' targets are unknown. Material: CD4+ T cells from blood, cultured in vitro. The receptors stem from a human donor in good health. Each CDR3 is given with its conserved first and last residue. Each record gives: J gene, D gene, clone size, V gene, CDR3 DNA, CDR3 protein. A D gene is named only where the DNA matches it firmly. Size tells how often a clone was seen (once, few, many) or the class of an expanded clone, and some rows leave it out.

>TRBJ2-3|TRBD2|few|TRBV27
TGTGCCAGCAGATGGGGACTAGCGGGAGGGTCAGATACGCAGTATTTT
CASRWGLAGGSDTQYF
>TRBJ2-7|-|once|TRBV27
TGTGCCAGCAGTAGATCTAGCGTTGGGGCTAGCAGCTACGAGCAGTACTTC
CASSRSSVGASSYEQYF
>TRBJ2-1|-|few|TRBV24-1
TGTGCCACCAGTGATCCCAGCGTAGGAAACAATGAGCAGTTCTTC
CATSDPSVGNNEQFF
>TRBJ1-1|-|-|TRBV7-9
TGTGCCAGCAGCTTGGTACAGAGAGACACTGAAGCTTTCTTT
CASSLVQRDTEAFF
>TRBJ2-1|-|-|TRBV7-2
TGTGCCAGCAGCTTAGCCCCGGGGGGCGGTGAGCAGTTCTTC
CASSLAPGGGEQFF
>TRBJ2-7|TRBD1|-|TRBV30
TGTGCCTTGGACGCTCGGGACAGAGCCTACGAGCAGTACTTC
CALDARDRAYEQYF
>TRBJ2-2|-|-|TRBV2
TGTGCCAGCAGTGAAAGGAGAGCGGTTAACACCGGGGAGCTGTTTTTT
CASSERRAVNTGELFF
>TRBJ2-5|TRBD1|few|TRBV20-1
TGCAGTGCTCCCGGGACAGATAACCAAGAGACCCAGTACTTC
CSAPGTDNQETQYF
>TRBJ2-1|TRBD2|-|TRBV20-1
TGCAGTGCTAGAGACCCTAGCGGGAGCTACAATGAGCAGTTCTTC
CSARDPSGSYNEQFF
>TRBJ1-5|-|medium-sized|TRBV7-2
TGTGCCAGCAGCTTGGGAAGTGGGTATAATCAGCCCCAGCATTTT
CASSLGSGYNQPQHF
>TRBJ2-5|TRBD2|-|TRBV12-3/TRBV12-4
TGTGCCAGCAGTTTATTTCGAGCGGGAGAGCAAGAGACCCAGTACTTC
CASSLFRAGEQETQYF
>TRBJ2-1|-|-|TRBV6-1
TGTGCCAGCAGAGTAGACAATGAGCAGTTCTTC
CASRVDNEQFF
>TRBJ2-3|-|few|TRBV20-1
TGCAGACCCCAACCGGGACTCATCACAGATACGCAGTATTTT
CRPQPGLITDTQYF
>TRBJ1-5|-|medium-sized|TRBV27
TGTGCCAGCACTTCCAGCAAGGGGAGTCGAAGCAATCAGCCCCAGCATTTT
CASTSSKGSRSNQPQHF
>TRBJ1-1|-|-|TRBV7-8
TGTGCCAGCAGACGCGCAGGGGACACTGAAGCTTTCTTT
CASRRAGDTEAFF
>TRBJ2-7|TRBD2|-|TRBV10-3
TGTGCCATCAGTGCGGCTAGCGGGGGCTACGAGCAGTACTTC
CAISAASGGYEQYF
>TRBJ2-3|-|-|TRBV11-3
TGTGCCAGCAGCTTAGGGACTACCACAGATACGCAGTATTTT
CASSLGTTTDTQYF
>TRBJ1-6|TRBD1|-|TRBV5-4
TGTGCCAGCAGCTTACCGGGACAGGGACTGGCTAATTCACCCCTCCACTTT
CASSLPGQGLANSPLHF
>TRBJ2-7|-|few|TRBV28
TGTGCCAGCAGTATGAGCACCCCCTACGAGCAGTACTTC
CASSMSTPYEQYF
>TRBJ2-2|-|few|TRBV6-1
TGTGCCAGCAGCCCCGGGACTGCGAACACCGGGGAGCTGTTTTTT
CASSPGTANTGELFF
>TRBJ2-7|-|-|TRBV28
TGTGCCAGCAGTCCCAATGCGGGCCCAAACTACGAGCAGTACTTC
CASSPNAGPNYEQYF
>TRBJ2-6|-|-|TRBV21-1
-
CASTNQTSMYLCASSFSGANVLTF
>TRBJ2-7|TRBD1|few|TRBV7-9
TGTGCCAGCAGCTCCATACGGGGGACAGGTACCTACGAGCAGTACTTC
CASSSIRGTGTYEQYF
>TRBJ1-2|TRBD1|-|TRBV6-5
TGTGCCAGCTGTTACAGCGGGCAGGGGGCTGGTGGCTACACCTTC
CASCYSGQGAGGYTF
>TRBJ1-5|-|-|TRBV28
TGTGCCAGCAGTTTACCCCAAGGTTCGGCAGCGGGGAGCAATCAGCCCCAGCATTTT
CASSLPQGSAAGSNQPQHF
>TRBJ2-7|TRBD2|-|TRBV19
TGTGCCAGTAGTTCGACTAGCGGGAGCCTTAGCGAGCAGTACTTC
CASSSTSGSLSEQYF
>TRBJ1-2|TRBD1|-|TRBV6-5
TGTGCCAGCAGTTACTCCCAGGGGGCGTACGGCTACACCTTC
CASSYSQGAYGYTF
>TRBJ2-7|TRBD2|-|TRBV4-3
TGCGCCAGCAGCCAAGATTGGACGGGAGGGCCCTACGAGCAGTACTTC
CASSQDWTGGPYEQYF
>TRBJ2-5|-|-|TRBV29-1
TGCAGCGCAGTGGGCAGAACCAGGAGGGAGACCCAGTACTTC
CSAVGRTRRETQYF
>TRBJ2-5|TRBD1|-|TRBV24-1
TGTGCCACCAGTGATTCTCGAACAGGGGGTGAGACCCAGTACTTC
CATSDSRTGGETQYF
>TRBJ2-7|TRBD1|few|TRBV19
TGTGCCAGTAGTGGGGGACAGGGGGTGTACGAGCAGTACTTC
CASSGGQGVYEQYF
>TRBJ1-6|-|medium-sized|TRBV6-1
TGTGCCAGCAGTGCTACCGGGACTCTAGGATCACCCCTCCACTTT
CASSATGTLGSPLHF
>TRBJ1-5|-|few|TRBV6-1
TGTGCCAGCACCGACGCTGGAGGGGATCAGCCCCAGCATTTT
CASTDAGGDQPQHF
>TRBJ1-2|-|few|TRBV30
TGTGCCTGGAGTTTAGTTAACTATGGCTACACCTTC
CAWSLVNYGYTF
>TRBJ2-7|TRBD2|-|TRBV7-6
TGTGCCAGCAGCTTAGGACCGGGACTAGCGATTACCTACGAGCAGTACTTC
CASSLGPGLAITYEQYF
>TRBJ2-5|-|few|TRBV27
TGTGCCAGCAGTTTACTAGGGGAAGAGACCCAGTACTTC
CASSLLGEETQYF
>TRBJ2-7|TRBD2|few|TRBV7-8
TGTGCCAGCAGCCGGCCCCCCGCGGGAGTGGGAGAGCAGTACTTC
CASSRPPAGVGEQYF
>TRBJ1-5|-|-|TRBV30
TGTGCCTGGAGACAGGACAGCAATCAGCCCCGGCATTTT
CAWRQDSNQPRHF
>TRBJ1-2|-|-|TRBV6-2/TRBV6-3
TGTGCCAGCGGTCGCCGGGGAGACTATGGCTACACCTTC
CASGRRGDYGYTF
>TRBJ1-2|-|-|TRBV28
TGTGCCAGCATGCTTGCCAACTATTATGGCTACACCTTC
CASMLANYYGYTF
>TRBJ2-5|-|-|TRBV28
TGTGCCAGCAAGCAGGGGGGAGAGACCCAGTACTTC
CASKQGGETQYF
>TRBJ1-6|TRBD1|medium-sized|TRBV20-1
TGCAGTGCTAGAGCCAGGGGGCGAGGTGAAGATTCACCCCTCCACTTT
CSARARGRGEDSPLHF
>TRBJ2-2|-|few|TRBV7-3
TGTGCCAGCAGCTCAAACGGCGGTGTCGGCACCGGGGAGCTGTTTTTT
CASSSNGGVGTGELFF
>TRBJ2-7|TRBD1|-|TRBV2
TGTGCCAGCAGTGACAGGGGGTCCGGCGAGCAGTACTTC
CASSDRGSGEQYF
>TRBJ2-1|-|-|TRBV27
TGTGCCAGCAGTTTTCCAGGGACTGAGCAGTTCTTC
CASSFPGTEQFF